A single sample gave rise to the 24 T cell receptor beta chains below, sequenced in a study of cytomegalovirus exposure and HLA in healthy donors (dated by TCRdb to about 2017). Library preparation employed the immunoSEQ multiplex PCR assay. For the multiplex PCR, a mixture combining 60 forward primers for TCR Vbeta segments and 13 reverse primers for TCR Jbeta segments was used. Here the immuneACCESS table is served through TCRdb, limited to in-frame sequences with V and J called. Missing clones are a known gap in these copies; in checked studies unresolved V genes cover under half, and the rest lacks a known reason. The sample table contains about 94,000 clones; only one count was recorded for 79% of them. The leading ten clones occupy 3.8% of the sample. Specimen: PBMCs. The receptors stem from a woman between 35 and 50 years old in good health and CMV-seronegative.

V is TRBV27 and J is TRBJ2-2; TRBD2 matches at 9 bases. Per germline, CDR1 MNHEY and CDR2 SMNVEV (reference sequence). Germline trimming cut 9 bases from V and 6 bases from J; bases unmatched to any gene: 14. This CDR3 contains 16 residues. In DNA form, the CDR3 reads TGTGCCAGTTCTCCTTGGGGTAGCGGGGGCTCCGGGGAGCTGTTTTTT. Amino acid sequence: CASSPWGSGGSGELFF.

This clone was found a few times. The V call is TRBV7-3, the J call TRBJ2-1; D is possibly TRBD2 (5 bases). Germline values: CDR1 SGHTA, CDR2 FQGTGA. With 5 bases removed from V and 1 base from J, the gap between germline ends came to 18 bases. The CDR3 covers 17 residues. The CDR3 coding sequence is TGTGCCAGCAGCCCCTCGTCTAGCCTTTTATCCTACAATGAGCAGTTCTTC. Its translation is CASSPSSSLLSYNEQFF.

This clone was recorded once. This chain uses TRBV30 with TRBJ2-5, with a weak D call TRBD2 (6 bases). The closer fit of TRBJ2-7 to the DNA end suggests the J call may be wrong. The CDR3 loop spans 14 amino acids. Germline V gene lookup returns CDR1 GTSNPN and CDR2 SVGIG (reference sequence). Here the CDR3 DNA reads TGTGCCTGGACAAGGGCGGGAAGCTCCTACGAGCAGTACTTC. Its protein product is CAWTRAGSSYEQYF.

This clone has a handful of counts. The chain is built from TRBV6-1 and TRBJ1-1, with D possibly matching TRBD1 (5 bases). The CDR3 loop spans 13 amino acids. Germline V lookup: CDR1 MNHNS, CDR2 SASEGT. The V and J ends lost 10 bases and 1 base respectively, with 13 bases between them. The CDR3 loop is CATTFTGNTEAFF. DNA for the CDR3: TGTGCCACCACCTTTACAGGGAACACTGAAGCTTTCTTT.

This chain uses TRBV7-2 with TRBJ1-1, with no clear D. The CDR3 is 15 residues long. From germline, CDR1 is SGHTA and CDR2 FQGNSA. The V end lost 7 bases, the J end lost 4 bases, and 19 bases lay between the germline ends. DNA of the CDR3: TGTGCCAGCACCCTTTCGATGGGGAGCGGCACTGAAGCTTTCTTT. It specifies CASTLSMGSGTEAFF.

The chain uses TRBV7-2 and TRBJ1-2, with D possibly TRBD1 on 5 matching bases. CDR1 is SGHTA, CDR2 FQGNSA, per germline. Trimming took 6 bases from V and 7 from J, leaving 12 bases between them. The CDR3 spans 12 residues. The CDR3 spells CASRAGLSGYTF. The CDR3 DNA is TGTGCCAGCAGGGCGGGACTTTCTGGCTACACCTTC.

This clone appeared once. This rearrangement joins TRBV6-5 to TRBJ1-3, with 11 bases that match TRBD1. This CDR3 is 13 amino acids long. The germline V gene encodes CDR1 MNHEY and CDR2 SVGAGI. Trimming removed 10 bases from V and 4 bases from J; junction bases left unmatched: 3. Here the CDR3 DNA reads TGTGCCACCGGACAGGGGGCAGGAAACACCATATATTTT. This translates into CATGQGAGNTIYF.

V is TRBV2 and J is TRBJ2-2, with D perhaps matching TRBD1 (6 bases). V lost 6 bases to trimming and J lost 6 bases, with 17 bases between them. This CDR3 has 15 residues. Germline assignment: CDR1 SNHLY and CDR2 FYNNEI. The DNA for the CDR3 is TGTGCCAGCAGACTTGGGATCTCAGGGGCCGGGGAGCTGTTTTTT. It specifies CASRLGISGAGELFF. Combining the CDR3 with reference TRBV2 and TRBJ2-2 gives the whole variable domain EPEVTQTPSHQVTQMGQEVILRCVPISNHLYFYWYRQILGQKVEFLVSFYNNEISEKSEIFDDQFSVERPDGSNFTLKIRSTKLEDSAMYFCASRLGISGAGELFFGEGSRLTVL.

A few counts support this clone. The V call is TRBV7-2, the J call TRBJ1-2; D is undetermined. V lost 5 bases to trimming and J lost 2 bases, with 12 bases between them. CDR3 length: 14 residues. Germline-derived CDR1 and CDR2 are SGHTA and FQGNSA. CDR3 sequence: CASSQGRENYGYTF. For the CDR3, the DNA is TGTGCCAGCAGCCAAGGACGGGAGAACTATGGCTACACCTTC. The entire variable domain, with the rest obtained from reference TRBV7-2 and TRBJ1-2, is as follows: GAGVSQSPSNKVTEKGKDVELRCDPISGHTALYWYRQSLGQGLEFLIYFQGNSAPDKSGLPSDRFSAERTGGSVSTLTIQRTQQEDSAVYLCASSQGRENYGYTFGSGTRLTVV.

The chain is built from TRBV5-1 and TRBJ1-6; D is unclear. This CDR3 comprises 16 residues. Trimming left V 0 bases short and J 0 bases short, with 7 bases between. Germline CDR1 and CDR2: SGHRS and YFSETQ. CDR3 coding DNA: TGCGCCAGCAGCTTGGCGGGAAGCTCCTATAATTCACCCCTCCACTTT. This encodes CASSLAGSSYNSPLHF.

The V gene is TRBV4-2, the J gene TRBJ2-2; the D gene is possibly TRBD1 (5 bases). The germline gives CDR1 LGHNA, CDR2 YNFKEQ. The CDR3 is 15 residues long. V lost 0 bases and J lost 7, with 12 bases in between. The CDR3 loop is CASSQDAGYGGELFF. CDR3 in DNA: TGTGCCAGCAGCCAAGATGCAGGGTATGGCGGGGAGCTGTTTTTT.

The CDR3 loop is CASSVGGSWDGYTF. Here the CDR3 DNA reads TGTGCCAGCAGCGTAGGGGGCAGTTGGGATGGCTACACCTTC. The V and J genes are TRBV9 and TRBJ1-2, with D possibly matching TRBD1 (5 bases). V gave up 0 bases and J gave up 6 bases, with 12 bases separating them. This CDR3 region has 14 residues. Germline V lookup: CDR1 SGDLS, CDR2 YYNGEE.

The chain has TRBV19 and TRBJ1-1, with TRBD1 matching 7 bases. V was pared by 5 bases and J by 1 base, with 7 bases of the junction left unmatched. The length of the CDR3 is 15 residues. Per germline, CDR1 LNHDA and CDR2 SQIVND (reference sequence). The CDR3 DNA reads TGTGCCAGTAGTGCCACAGGGGTGGGGAACACTGAAGCTTTCTTT. The encoded protein is CASSATGVGNTEAFF. Complete variable domain (other parts from reference TRBV19 and TRBJ1-1): DGGITQSPKYLFRKEGQNVTLSCEQNLNHDAMYWYRQDPGQGLRLIYYSQIVNDFQKGDIAEGYSVSREKKESFPLTVTSAQKNPTAFYLCASSATGVGNTEAFFGQGTRLTVV.

This sequence joins TRBV6-1 and TRBJ2-5; 8 bases map to TRBD1. Germline V gene data show CDR1 as MNHNS and CDR2 as SASEGT. V was clipped by 4 bases and J by 2 bases; unmatched bases: 0. The CDR3 has 13 residues. The CDR3 region is CASSGTGQETQYF. CDR3 in DNA: TGTGCCAGCAGTGGGACAGGGCAAGAGACCCAGTACTTC.

DNA for the CDR3: TGTGCCAGCTCACCCCGGGACAGGGGACTGAGCGGGGCCAACGTCCTGACTTTC. It codes for CASSPRDRGLSGANVLTF. This chain connects TRBV18 to TRBJ2-6, with 10 bases that match TRBD1. V lost 3 bases to trimming and J lost 4 bases; unmatched junction nucleotides: 9. This CDR3 is built from 18 residues. Germline V gene lookup returns CDR1 KGHSH and CDR2 LQKENI.

J is TRBJ1-6 and V is TRBV5-6, with TRBD1 as a possible D gene (5 bases). V lost 0 bases and J lost 15, with 16 bases in between. The CDR3 runs to 14 residues. Per the germline V gene, CDR1 is SGHDT and CDR2 is YYEEEE. Here the CDR3 DNA reads TGTGCCAGCAGCTTGGGCCAGGGAATTAGACTCCTCCACTTT. This sequence encodes CASSLGQGIRLLHF.

The chain uses TRBV19 and TRBJ1-2, with unresolved D. Germline assignment: CDR1 LNHDA and CDR2 SQIVND (reference sequence). Trimming took off 2 bases at V and 3 bases at J, with 13 bases between the two ends. The CDR3 runs to 15 residues. The CDR3 is CASSIKGGEDYGYTF. In DNA, the CDR3 is TGTGCCAGTAGTATAAAGGGCGGGGAGGACTATGGCTACACCTTC.

This clone has a single count. This chain uses TRBV29-1 with TRBJ2-1; possibly TRBD2 for D (5 bases). This CDR3 region has 11 residues. V was cut by 7 bases and J by 1 base, with 5 bases left in between. The germline CDR1 and CDR2 sequences are SQVTM and ANQGSEA. The CDR3 nucleotides are TGCAGCGCGGGGTCCTACAATGAGCAGTTCTTC. Its protein is CSAGSYNEQFF.

The V gene is TRBV7-2, the J gene TRBJ1-5, with 8 bases identical to TRBD1. From germline, CDR1 is SGHTA and CDR2 FQGNSA. With 5 bases clipped from V and 7 bases from J, the junction kept 7 bases outside the gene matches. The CDR3 loop spans 14 amino acids. The chain's CDR3 is CASSVDRGGQPQHF. The DNA for the CDR3 is TGTGCCAGCAGCGTCGACAGGGGTGGGCAGCCCCAGCATTTT.

The J gene is TRBJ1-6, the V gene TRBV25-1; TRBD1 matches 10 bases. Losses at the gene ends were 3 bases for V and 7 bases for J; bases not matched to a gene: 3. This CDR3 is built from 15 residues. The germline V gene has CDR1 MGHDK and CDR2 SYGVNS. Written as DNA, the CDR3 is TGTGCCAGCAGTGAGAGGGACAGGGGAAATTCACCCCTCCACTTT. Residues: CASSERDRGNSPLHF.

This chain joins TRBV13 and TRBJ2-1, with 8 bases identical to TRBD2. In germline, CDR1 is PRHDT, CDR2 FYEKMQ (reference sequence). The CDR3 sequence is 16 residues long. V trimming: 5 bases; J trimming: 4 bases; junction bases outside the gene matches: 10. The CDR3 DNA reads as TGTGCCAGCAGCCGGGAGGGACTGGCATCTTACAATGAGCAGTTCTTC. Translation gives CASSREGLASYNEQFF. The full variable domain, with the rest looked up from reference TRBV13 and TRBJ2-1, is AAGVIQSPRHLIKEKRETATLKCYPIPRHDTVYWYQQGPGQDPQFLISFYEKMQSDKGSIPDRFSAQQFSDYHSELNMSSLELGDSALYFCASSREGLASYNEQFFGPGTRLTVL.

The chain recombines TRBV7-2 with TRBJ2-7; unclear D gene. The ends were cut back, 0 bases at V and 6 bases at J, with 3 bases in the middle. The CDR3 length is 11 residues. The germline CDR1 and CDR2 sequences are SGHTA and FQGNSA. CDR3 DNA: TGTGCCAGCAGCTTAGCCTTCGAGCAGTACTTC. Translation: CASSLAFEQYF.

The rearrangement uses TRBV30 and TRBJ1-5; 7 bases map to TRBD1. The CDR3 loop spans 13 amino acids. The germline V gene encodes CDR1 GTSNPN and CDR2 SVGIG (reference sequence). Trimming at V came to 2 bases and at J to 7 bases, leaving 5 bases not matched to a gene. The CDR3 is CAWSLQGTQPQHF. Written as DNA, the CDR3 is TGTGCCTGGAGTTTACAGGGGACCCAGCCCCAGCATTTT.

This chain uses TRBV15 with TRBJ2-5, with D maybe TRBD2 (7 bases). Germline values: CDR1 LNHNV, CDR2 YYDKDF (reference sequence). V dropped 0 bases and J dropped 0 bases, with 11 bases sitting between them. This CDR3 has 16 residues. CDR3 nucleotides: TGTGCCACCAGCAGAGAGGGGGGGCTGTACCAAGAGACCCAGTACTTC. Residues: CATSREGGLYQETQYF. Full variable domain (remainder filled in from reference TRBV15 and TRBJ2-5): DAMVIQNPRYQVTQFGKPVTLSCSQTLNHNVMYWYQQKSSQAPKLLFHYYDKDFNNEADTPDNFQSRRPNTSFCFLDIRSPGLGDTAMYLCATSREGGLYQETQYFGPGTRLLVL.